This T cell receptor beta chain derives from a study of T cell responses to AZD1222 COVID-19 vaccine. The study's findings and limits: Without day 14 samples, only post-peak T cell repertoires were studied. Rises in breadth and depth of Spike-specific TCRs came after two AZD1222 doses. Clonal diversity may have been underestimated, and the donors were mostly white British, with more females than males. Seropositive at baseline were only a handful of AZD1222 recipients.

This table comes from immunoSEQ multiplex PCR, and its TCRdb copy is limited to in-frame clones, with some not included. The sample carries 95,000 to 150,000 clones, roughly nine tenths recorded once. Of note for this clone: No antigen is known for it.

This receptor was obtained from an adult in good health. Material: peripheral blood, obtained on day 0 of AZD1222 vaccination.

CDR3 sequence reads: CATRKGQEVGELFF. CDR3 nucleotide sequence: TGTGCCACCAGGAAGGGACAGGAGGTCGGGGAGCTGTTTTTT. This chain joins TRBV24-1 and TRBJ2-2, with 8 bases fitting TRBD1. The CDR3 contains 14 residues. V was clipped by 7 bases and J by 7 bases; unmatched bases: 7. In germline, CDR1 is KGHDR, CDR2 SFDVKD.